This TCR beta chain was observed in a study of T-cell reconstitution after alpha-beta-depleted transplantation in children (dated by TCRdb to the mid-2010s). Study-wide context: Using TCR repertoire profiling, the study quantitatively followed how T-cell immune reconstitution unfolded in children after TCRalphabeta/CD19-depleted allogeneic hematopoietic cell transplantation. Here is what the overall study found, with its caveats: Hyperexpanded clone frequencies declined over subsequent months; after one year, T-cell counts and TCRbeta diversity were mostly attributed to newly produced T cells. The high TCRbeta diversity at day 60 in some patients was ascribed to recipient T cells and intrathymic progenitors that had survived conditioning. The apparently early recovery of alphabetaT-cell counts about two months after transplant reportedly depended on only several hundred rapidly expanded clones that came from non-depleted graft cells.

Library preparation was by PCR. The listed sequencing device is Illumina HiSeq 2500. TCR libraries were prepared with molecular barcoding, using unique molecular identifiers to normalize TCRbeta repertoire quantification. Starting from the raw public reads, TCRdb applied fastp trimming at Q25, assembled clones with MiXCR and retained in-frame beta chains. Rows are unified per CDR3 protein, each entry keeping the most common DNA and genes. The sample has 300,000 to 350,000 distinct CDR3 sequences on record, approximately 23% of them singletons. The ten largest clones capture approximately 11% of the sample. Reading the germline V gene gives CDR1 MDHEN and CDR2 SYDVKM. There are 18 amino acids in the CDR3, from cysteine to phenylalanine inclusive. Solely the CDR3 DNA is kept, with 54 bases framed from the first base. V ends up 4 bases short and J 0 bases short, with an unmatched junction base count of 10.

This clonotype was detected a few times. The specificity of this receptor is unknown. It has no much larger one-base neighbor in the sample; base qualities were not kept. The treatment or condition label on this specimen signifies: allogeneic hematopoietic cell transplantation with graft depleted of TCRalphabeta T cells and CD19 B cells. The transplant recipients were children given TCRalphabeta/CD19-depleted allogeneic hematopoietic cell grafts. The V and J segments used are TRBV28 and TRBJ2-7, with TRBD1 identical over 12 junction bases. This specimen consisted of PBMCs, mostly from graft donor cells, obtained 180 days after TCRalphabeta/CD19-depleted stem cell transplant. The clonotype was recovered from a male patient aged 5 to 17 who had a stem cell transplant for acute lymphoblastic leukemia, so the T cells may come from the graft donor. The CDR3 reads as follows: CASSSRDRGLQSSYEQYF. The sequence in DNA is TGTGCCAGCAGTTCCCGGGACAGGGGGCTTCAAAGCTCCTACGAGCAGTACTTC.